The source of this T cell receptor (beta chain) is a study of blood T cell repertoires in COVID-19 (dated by TCRdb to 2018 to 2020). As for the study more broadly: Collaborator samples came from the United States, Italy and Spain and covered acute and convalescent phases of COVID-19. The material from the prospective study consisted of cDNA or gDNA derived from T cells, B-cell-depleted T cells, or PBMCs. A de-identified subject ID, COVID-19 status, age in years and sex were almost always included in the sample metadata. The samples were drawn from the first 160 participants of the ongoing ImmuneRACE study and from some 1,300 subjects provided by 6 global collaborators. A freely available public database, intended as a resource for researchers studying the immune response to SARS-CoV-2, is where the repertoires were released. Where HLA class I and class II types were available, the types were taken from metadata supplied by the sample provider, not from assay-based typing. The dataset comprised deeply sampled blood TCRbeta repertoires from subjects exposed to, actively infected with, or recovered from COVID-19. Overall study outcomes, separate from this receptor: The quantity of clinical and demographic metadata differed by source and by participant and was supplied without curation.

Concerning this clone itself: Its antigen is unknown. Nothing much larger sits one base from this clone, and base qualities are not available.

The immunoSEQ Assay, a bias-controlled multiplex PCR, was used to amplify TCRbeta CDR3 regions from genomic DNA. The original pipeline was this. Within the assay, amplification of reference gene primers was used to estimate how many nucleated cells each sample contained. To quantify the absolute abundance of each unique TCRbeta CDR3 rearrangement, sequence reads were collapsed and filtered. For each sample, productive Simpson clonality was calculated as the square root of Simpson's diversity index across productive rearrangements. TCRdb carries this immuneACCESS record with in-frame sequences only. Its versions omit some clonotypes, under half of them owing to an unresolved V gene in the studies checked, with the rest unexplained. The V and J calls and clone size are taken from that table; D and trimming were inferred from the DNA. The sample table holds 150,000 to 200,000 clones, of which more than 75% were seen once. The ten largest account for 5.5% to 7% of the sample.

From its cysteine to its phenylalanine, the CDR3 spans 15 amino acids. Only the CDR3 DNA stays, 45 bases, in frame from base 1. According to the germline V gene (reference sequence), CDR1 reads GTSNPN and CDR2 reads SVGIG. V is clipped by 1 base and J by 6 bases, and the sequence between their germline boundaries is 19 bases long. One collaborating source in Seattle enrolled patients while the patients were actively infected and followed the patients over time throughout the course of disease. Each collaborating institution followed its own protocols to collect whole blood in K2EDTA tubes. Collaborator samples were shipped for TCRbeta analysis as frozen whole blood, isolated PBMCs, or DNA extracted from either sample type.

The receptor was derived from a woman aged 40 to 55 with COVID-19, enrolled during active disease. Sequenced material: peripheral blood. The chain was built from TRBV30 and TRBJ2-7; there is no confident call for the D gene. The CDR3 amino acid sequence is: CAWSGSFWAKSEQYF. DNA sequence: TGTGCCTGGAGTGGATCCTTCTGGGCTAAATCCGAGCAGTACTTC.